This paragraph covers one T cell receptor beta chain sequence. These data originate in a study of cytomegalovirus exposure and HLA in healthy donors. Primers for the PCR totalled 60 Vbeta and 13 Jbeta. The table came from immunoSEQ multiplex PCR; TCRdb's copy has only in-frame clones and leaves some out. Among over 150,000 clones listed, over 75% were seen once. Sequencing input: PBMCs. The receptor comes from a woman between 45 and 65 years old in good health and CMV-seropositive.

The CDR3 DNA reads TGTGCCATCACAGGTTTGGGGGCGGGCGGCTACACCTTC. This encodes CAITGLGAGGYTF. The chain carries TRBV6-6 and TRBJ1-2; D is perhaps TRBD1 (6 bases). CDR1 is MNHNY and CDR2 is SVGAGI in the germline V gene (reference sequence). There are 13 residues in the CDR3. Deletions cut 10 bases from V and 8 bases from J, with 20 bases between.